This is a list of T cell receptor beta chains from one sample in a study of cytomegalovirus exposure and HLA in healthy donors. Sequencing used immunoSEQ multiplex PCR; TCRdb keeps in-frame clones, though not all of them. The table has some 170,000 clones, roughly 82% seen once. The sample consisted of PBMCs. These receptors came from a girl aged 5 to 17 in good health and CMV-seropositive. CDR3s include the opening cysteine and the closing phenylalanine or tryptophan. Fields, in order: V gene, clone size, J gene, D gene, CDR3 length, CDR3 DNA, CDR3 protein. The D gene is left open where the match is weak. Size values are once, few and many counts, or a class for expanded clones, and some rows have none.

TRBV28,once,TRBJ2-7,TRBD1,14,TGTGCCAGCAGTCTCCCTGGACAGGGGGGTTTGGAGTACTTC,CASSLPGQGGLEYF
TRBV27,-,TRBJ1-1,-,13,TGTGCCAGCATAGCAGCCATGAACACTGAAGCTTTCTTT,CASIAAMNTEAFF
TRBV4-3,-,TRBJ2-7,-,15,TGCGCCAGCAGCCAAAATGACAGGAGCAGCTACGAGCAGTACTTC,CASSQNDRSSYEQYF
TRBV2,-,TRBJ2-1,TRBD2,15,TGTGCCAGCGGGCTAGCGGGAGGGCCCGGGAATGAGCAGTTCTTC,CASGLAGGPGNEQFF
TRBV9,-,TRBJ2-5,-,16,TGTGCCAGCAGCGGAGAGGACGGCAGGGGCCAAGAGACCCAGTACTTC,CASSGEDGRGQETQYF
TRBV5-1,-,TRBJ2-2,-,14,TGCGCCAGCAGCTCAACAGGGAACACCGGGGAGCTGTTTTTT,CASSSTGNTGELFF
TRBV29-1,-,TRBJ1-1,-,13,TGCAGCGTTGACGGGGGGCGAGGAACTGAAGCTTTCTTT,CSVDGGRGTEAFF
TRBV27,-,TRBJ2-3,TRBD2,16,TGTGCCAGCAGTTCCGGACTAGTTTGGAACACAGATACGCAGTATTTT,CASSSGLVWNTDTQYF
TRBV30,-,TRBJ2-7,TRBD1,15,TGTGCCTGGAGTTTTGGGACAGGGGTGTCCTACGAGCAGTACTTC,CAWSFGTGVSYEQYF
TRBV2,few,TRBJ2-6,-,18,TGTGCCAGCAGGGGTCTGGTCGGACAGCTTTCTGGGGCCAACGTCCTGACTTTC,CASRGLVGQLSGANVLTF
TRBV2,-,TRBJ2-2,TRBD1,15,TGTGCCAGCAGTACCGGGACAGATAACACCGGGGAGCTGTTTTTT,CASSTGTDNTGELFF
TRBV6-1,-,TRBJ2-3,TRBD2,17,TGTGCCAGCAGTGAAAGACTAGCGGGAGTGTACACAGATACGCAGTATTTT,CASSERLAGVYTDTQYF
TRBV4-1,-,TRBJ2-7,-,14,TGCGCCAGCAGCCAAGATAGGGGGTTCGACGAGCAGTACTTC,CASSQDRGFDEQYF
TRBV13,-,TRBJ2-1,TRBD2,15,TGTGCCAGCAGCTCTCGGGAGGACCCCTACAATGAGCAGTTCTTC,CASSSREDPYNEQFF
TRBV6-1,-,TRBJ1-1,-,14,TGTGCCAGCAGTGAATTTCCAGGGAACACTGAAGCTTTCTTT,CASSEFPGNTEAFF
TRBV6-5,-,TRBJ2-3,TRBD2,15,TGTGCTAGCAGGGGGGGAGCGGGGGGGCGAGATACGCAGTATTTT,CASRGGAGGRDTQYF
TRBV28,-,TRBJ2-7,TRBD1,16,TGTGCCAGCAGCCCCGCTCCAGGACAGGGGCCCTACGAGCAGTACTTC,CASSPAPGQGPYEQYF
TRBV6-1,-,TRBJ1-2,-,14,TGTGCCAGCGGACAAAACGGACCAAGCTATGGCTACACCTTC,CASGQNGPSYGYTF
TRBV28,few,TRBJ2-3,TRBD1,15,TGTGCCAGCAGTTCCCGGGACAGGGGCACAGATACGCAGTATTTT,CASSSRDRGTDTQYF
TRBV30,-,TRBJ1-5,-,13,TGTGCCATCGAGGGAGGTCTCAATCAGCCCCAGCATTTT,CAIEGGLNQPQHF
TRBV5-1,-,TRBJ2-1,-,13,TGCGCCAGCAGCTCCGACAACTACAATGAGCAGTTCTTC,CASSSDNYNEQFF
TRBV19,-,TRBJ1-1,-,13,TGTGCCAGTAGTATACCAGGGTACACTGAAGCTTTCTTT,CASSIPGYTEAFF
TRBV25-1,-,TRBJ1-4,-,16,TGTGCCAGCAGTGAATATTTGGCAGGGGCCAATGAAAAATTGTTTTTT,CASSEYLAGANEKLFF
TRBV12-5,-,TRBJ2-5,TRBD2,12,TGTGCTAGTGGTTGGACTAGAGAGACCCAGTACTTC,CASGWTRETQYF
TRBV28,-,TRBJ2-5,TRBD1,15,TGTGCCAGCAGTCTGAGGACAGGGCTAGGGGAGACCCAGTACTTC,CASSLRTGLGETQYF
TRBV18,-,TRBJ2-2,-,15,TGTGCCAGCTCACCTTGGCGCGAGGTCACCGGGGAGCTGTTTTTT,CASSPWREVTGELFF
TRBV4-1,-,TRBJ1-1,-,13,TGCGCCAGCAGCCAAGCAGTGAACACTGAAGCTTTCTTT,CASSQAVNTEAFF
TRBV2,once,TRBJ1-5,-,15,TGTGCCAGCAGTGAATCGGCGGTTAGCAATCAGCCCCAGCATTTT,CASSESAVSNQPQHF
TRBV6-5,-,TRBJ1-1,-,15,TGTGCCAGCAGTGGTCTCGGGACATTGAACACTGAAGCTTTCTTT,CASSGLGTLNTEAFF
TRBV29-1,-,TRBJ2-7,-,13,TGCAGCGTTGGACTGGGTCGGGGGAACGAGCAGTACTTC,CSVGLGRGNEQYF
TRBV9,once,TRBJ2-2,-,15,TGTGCCAGCGGCAAGCTACTGGCGGACACCGGGGAGCTGTTTTTT,CASGKLLADTGELFF
TRBV6-1,-,TRBJ2-3,-,13,TGTGCCAGCGCCGACACACTCACAGATACGCAGTATTTT,CASADTLTDTQYF
TRBV25-1,few,TRBJ2-2,-,18,TGTGCCAGCAGCCCCTACGGAGGCGAGGGAGGATATGCCGGGGAGCTGTTTTTT,CASSPYGGEGGYAGELFF
TRBV2,few,TRBJ1-1,-,12,TGTGCCAGACAGGGACCGAGCACTGAAGCTTTCTTT,CARQGPSTEAFF
TRBV27,-,TRBJ2-5,TRBD1,15,TGTGCCAGCAGTCGCGGGACAGGGATCCAAGAGACCCAGTACTTC,CASSRGTGIQETQYF
TRBV29-1,-,TRBJ2-3,TRBD2,13,TGCAGCGTTGAAATGACTAGCGCAGATACGCAGTATTTT,CSVEMTSADTQYF
TRBV7-8,-,TRBJ1-5,-,16,TGTGCCAGCAGCTTAGAGATCGAGAGGTCGGATCAGCCCCAGCATTTT,CASSLEIERSDQPQHF
TRBV5-1,-,TRBJ2-7,-,14,TGCGCCAGCAGCTTGGGCGGCCTGGTCGACGAGCAGTACTTC,CASSLGGLVDEQYF
TRBV29-1,-,TRBJ1-4,-,12,TGCGCTTCGCAGGGGCCTAATGAAAAACTGTTTTTT,CASQGPNEKLFF
TRBV5-4,-,TRBJ1-1,-,13,TGTGCCAGCAGCCCTCGGACAAGCACTGAAGCTTTCTTT,CASSPRTSTEAFF
TRBV27,-,TRBJ1-1,-,14,TGTGCCAGCAGTCCCGGCAGGGGAGGGACTGAAGCTTTCTTT,CASSPGRGGTEAFF
TRBV4-3,-,TRBJ2-7,TRBD1,14,TGCGCCAGCAGCCCGGGACAGGGGGGCTACGAGCAGTACTTC,CASSPGQGGYEQYF
TRBV6-5,-,TRBJ2-6,-,14,TGTGCCAGCAGCCAGGTTTCTGGGGCCAACGTCCTGACTTTC,CASSQVSGANVLTF
TRBV19,-,TRBJ1-1,-,14,TGTGCCAGTAGGGATCCCGGGACTCAACCTGAAGCTTTCTTT,CASRDPGTQPEAFF
TRBV7-9,once,TRBJ2-2,TRBD2,15,TGTGCCAGCACTCTTATCGGGGGGGTCTCCGGGGAGCTGTTTTTT,CASTLIGGVSGELFF
TRBV5-1,-,TRBJ2-7,TRBD2,15,TGCGCCAGCAGCTTGTTCTCTAGCGGGAACTACGAGCAGTACTTC,CASSLFSSGNYEQYF
TRBV7-2,once,TRBJ2-2,-,15,TGTGCCAGCAGCTTGGGAGCGGTTTACACCGGGGAGCTGTTTTTT,CASSLGAVYTGELFF
TRBV6-5,once,TRBJ1-1,-,15,TGTGCCAGCAGCCCACGAGGTTGGAGGCGCACTGAAGCTTTCTTT,CASSPRGWRRTEAFF
TRBV5-1,-,TRBJ2-7,TRBD2,15,TGCGCCAGCAGCCAAGGGACTAGCGGGACCTACGAGCAGTACTTC,CASSQGTSGTYEQYF
TRBV5-1,-,TRBJ2-6,-,18,TGCGCCAGCAGCGGAGGGACAGCCAAATCGGAGGGGGCCAACGTCCTGACTTTC,CASSGGTAKSEGANVLTF